The clone carrying this T cell receptor (beta chain) was counted many times. Its antigen is as yet unknown. TCRdb reanalysed the 5' RACE reads using MiXCR and keeps one entry per CDR3 protein. This table has 500,000 to 650,000 distinct CDR3 sequences, 9% to 15% appearing once. The data belong to a study of T cells after yellow fever vaccination. General study results and limits: Reappearance after the booster was observed for most primary-vaccination clones (roughly 97% CD4, about 90% CD8).

This CDR3 has 12 amino acids. Trimming stripped 3 bases from V and 2 bases from J, with 5 bases between. Germline CDR1 is LGHDT and CDR2 is YNNKEL (reference sequence). Sequencing used PBMCs, obtained on the day of the yellow fever booster vaccination. This sequence originates from a man aged 30 to 45 who received the YFV17D yellow fever vaccine. This chain connects TRBV3-1 to TRBJ2-7; D tentatively fits TRBD1 or TRBD2 (5 bases each). The chain's CDR3 is CASSQGAYEQYF. The CDR3 DNA follows: TGTGCCAGCAGCCAGGGGGCCTACGAGCAGTACTTC.